A selection of T cell receptor beta chains follows, all from one sample in a study of spatial heterogeneity in lung cancer. One entry per CDR3 protein, called by TCRdb with MiXCR from the 5' RACE reads. The table has tens of thousands of distinct CDR3 sequences, approximately 15% seen once. Sequenced here: lung tumor tissue, sampled at surgery. These TCRs come from a female donor with early-stage non-small cell lung cancer. Both conserved end residues are part of each CDR3. A D gene is named only where the DNA matches it firmly. Size is stated for part of the rows, as once, few or many counts, or as a class when the clone is expanded.

d_gene: .
j_gene: TRBJ2-4
v_gene: TRBV20-1
abundance: .
CDR3aa: CSAGRAGGAKNIQYF
CDR3nt: TGCAGTGCTGGCAGGGCTGGAGGAGCCAAAAACATTCAGTACTTC

d_gene: TRBD2
j_gene: TRBJ2-1
v_gene: TRBV4-2
abundance: many
CDR3aa: CASSHPPGLAGGPSYNEQFF
CDR3nt: TGTGCCAGCAGCCACCCCCCCGGACTAGCGGGGGGTCCCTCCTACAATGAGCAGTTCTTC

d_gene: TRBD2
j_gene: TRBJ2-1
v_gene: TRBV2
abundance: .
CDR3aa: CASSELGTRVFYNEQFF
CDR3nt: TGTGCCAGCAGTGAATTGGGGACTAGAGTCTTCTACAATGAGCAGTTCTTC

d_gene: TRBD1
j_gene: TRBJ1-1
v_gene: TRBV11-2
abundance: medium-sized
CDR3aa: CASSHPLGQEPKAFF
CDR3nt: TGTGCCAGCAGCCATCCCCTGGGACAGGAGCCTAAAGCTTTCTTT

d_gene: TRBD2
j_gene: TRBJ2-1
v_gene: TRBV29-1
abundance: .
CDR3aa: CSALRSGSSYNEQFF
CDR3nt: TGCAGCGCCCTACGTAGCGGGAGCTCCTACAATGAGCAGTTCTTC

d_gene: .
j_gene: TRBJ2-6
v_gene: TRBV6-5
abundance: .
CDR3aa: CASSYRSGVTSGANVLTF
CDR3nt: TGTGCCAGCAGTTACAGGTCAGGGGTAACCTCTGGGGCCAACGTCCTGACTTTC

d_gene: TRBD2
j_gene: TRBJ2-1
v_gene: TRBV10-1
abundance: .
CDR3aa: CASSETSGRANEQFF
CDR3nt: TGCGCCAGCAGTGAGACTAGCGGGAGGGCCAATGAGCAGTTCTTC

d_gene: TRBD2
j_gene: TRBJ2-7
v_gene: TRBV29-1
abundance: few
CDR3aa: CSVGEGRQYF
CDR3nt: TGCAGCGTTGGGGAGGGGCGGCAGTACTTC

d_gene: .
j_gene: TRBJ2-3
v_gene: TRBV6-5
abundance: few
CDR3aa: CASSDPPSGTDTQYF
CDR3nt: TGTGCCAGCAGTGACCCTCCTAGCGGCACAGATACGCAGTATTTT

d_gene: .
j_gene: TRBJ2-5
v_gene: TRBV12-3/TRBV12-4
abundance: many
CDR3aa: CASSKDWTEETQYF
CDR3nt: TGTGCCAGCAGTAAGGACTGGACGGAAGAGACCCAGTACTTC

d_gene: TRBD2
j_gene: TRBJ2-3
v_gene: TRBV7-9
abundance: few
CDR3aa: CASSSLPLAGDGTDTQYF
CDR3nt: TGTGCCAGCAGCTCCCTGCCCCTCGCGGGAGACGGGACAGATACGCAGTATTTT

d_gene: TRBD1
j_gene: TRBJ2-1
v_gene: TRBV5-1
abundance: .
CDR3aa: CASSTGTGPYNEQFF
CDR3nt: TGCGCCAGCAGCACAGGGACAGGTCCCTACAATGAGCAGTTCTTC

d_gene: TRBD1
j_gene: TRBJ2-1
v_gene: TRBV5-1
abundance: many
CDR3aa: CASSAGQGANEQFF
CDR3nt: TGCGCCAGCAGCGCGGGACAGGGGGCCAATGAGCAGTTCTTC

d_gene: .
j_gene: TRBJ2-7
v_gene: TRBV18
abundance: .
CDR3aa: CASSPLSSGRRDEQYF
CDR3nt: TGTGCCAGCTCACCACTTTCGTCCGGACGGAGAGACGAGCAGTACTTC

d_gene: TRBD1
j_gene: TRBJ2-2
v_gene: TRBV15
abundance: many
CDR3aa: CATSAGQGTRVTGELFF
CDR3nt: TGTGCCACCAGCGCAGGACAGGGGACAAGGGTTACCGGGGAGCTGTTTTTT

d_gene: .
j_gene: TRBJ2-5
v_gene: TRBV12-3/TRBV12-4
abundance: many
CDR3aa: CASSLSLGGPDFQETQYF
CDR3nt: TGTGCCAGCAGTTTAAGTTTGGGGGGCCCTGACTTTCAAGAGACCCAGTACTTC

d_gene: .
j_gene: TRBJ2-3
v_gene: TRBV18
abundance: many
CDR3aa: CASSPAVADTQYF
CDR3nt: TGTGCCAGCTCACCAGCAGTGGCAGATACGCAGTATTTT

d_gene: TRBD2
j_gene: TRBJ2-1
v_gene: TRBV7-9
abundance: many
CDR3aa: CASSSPKLAGPEQFF
CDR3nt: TGTGCCAGCAGCTCACCTAAACTAGCGGGCCCTGAGCAGTTCTTC

d_gene: .
j_gene: TRBJ2-1
v_gene: TRBV27
abundance: .
CDR3aa: CASSLFRPDNEQFF
CDR3nt: TGTGCCAGCAGTTTATTCCGTCCTGACAATGAGCAGTTCTTC

d_gene: TRBD1
j_gene: TRBJ2-3
v_gene: TRBV30
abundance: few
CDR3aa: CAWSPPGGHTDTQYF
CDR3nt: TGTGCCTGGAGTCCCCCAGGGGGCCACACAGATACGCAGTATTTT

d_gene: .
j_gene: TRBJ2-3
v_gene: TRBV27
abundance: .
CDR3aa: CASSSSGSPDTQYF
CDR3nt: TGTGCCAGCAGTTCCTCAGGTTCCCCGGATACGCAGTATTTT

d_gene: .
j_gene: TRBJ2-1
v_gene: TRBV5-1
abundance: many
CDR3aa: CASSLVGGGPNNEQFF
CDR3nt: TGCGCCAGCAGCTTGGTAGGGGGAGGGCCGAACAATGAGCAGTTCTTC

d_gene: TRBD2
j_gene: TRBJ2-3
v_gene: TRBV6-2/TRBV6-3
abundance: medium-sized
CDR3aa: CASRTGTSVPDTQYF
CDR3nt: TGTGCCAGCAGAACCGGGACTAGCGTTCCAGATACGCAGTATTTT

d_gene: TRBD1
j_gene: TRBJ2-1
v_gene: TRBV3-1
abundance: many
CDR3aa: CASTSQGINNEQFF
CDR3nt: TGTGCCAGCACATCACAGGGGATTAACAATGAGCAGTTCTTC

d_gene: .
j_gene: TRBJ2-1
v_gene: TRBV10-3
abundance: medium-sized
CDR3aa: CALGQSSKEQFF
CDR3nt: TGTGCCCTCGGACAGTCCTCCAAGGAGCAGTTCTTC

d_gene: .
j_gene: TRBJ1-5
v_gene: TRBV27
abundance: many
CDR3aa: CASSLGYSNQPQHF
CDR3nt: TGTGCCAGCAGTTTGGGGTATAGCAATCAGCCCCAGCATTTT

d_gene: TRBD1
j_gene: TRBJ1-2
v_gene: TRBV27
abundance: medium-sized
CDR3aa: CASSFTGTGNGYTF
CDR3nt: TGTGCCAGCAGTTTTACCGGGACAGGCAACGGCTACACCTTC

d_gene: .
j_gene: TRBJ2-7
v_gene: TRBV5-6
abundance: medium-sized
CDR3aa: CASSFTGFSYEQYF
CDR3nt: TGTGCCAGCAGCTTCACAGGGTTCTCCTACGAGCAGTACTTC

d_gene: .
j_gene: TRBJ2-7
v_gene: TRBV28
abundance: medium-sized
CDR3aa: CASGDRDFLTYEQYF
CDR3nt: TGTGCCAGCGGGGACCGGGACTTTTTAACCTACGAGCAGTACTTC

d_gene: .
j_gene: TRBJ2-1
v_gene: TRBV4-2
abundance: many
CDR3aa: CASSQAQGSSYNEQFF
CDR3nt: TGTGCCAGCAGCCAAGCCCAGGGGAGCTCCTACAATGAGCAGTTCTTC

d_gene: TRBD2
j_gene: TRBJ2-3
v_gene: TRBV5-1
abundance: .
CDR3aa: CASNPGGGTDTQYF
CDR3nt: TGCGCCAGCAACCCGGGAGGGGGCACAGATACGCAGTATTTT

d_gene: .
j_gene: TRBJ2-6
v_gene: TRBV29-1
abundance: .
CDR3aa: CSARISGANVLTF
CDR3nt: TGCAGCGCGAGGATCTCTGGGGCCAACGTCCTGACTTTC